This TCR beta chain was captured by sequencing in a study of cytomegalovirus exposure and HLA in healthy donors. The CDR3 contains 14 residues. Germline values: CDR1 MNHNY, CDR2 SVGAGI (reference sequence). After removal of 6 bases from V and 6 bases from J, the junction contained 7 bases not matched to a gene. Primers for the PCR totalled 60 Vbeta and 13 Jbeta. Profiled with immunoSEQ multiplex PCR; TCRdb holds only in-frame clones, not every one. Of some 150,000 clones listed, about 77% are singletons. The sequence derives from a female donor in good health and CMV-seronegative. The chain recombines TRBV6-6 with TRBJ2-1; 8 positions match TRBD1. The sequencing sample was made of PBMCs. The CDR3 protein is CASRPGTGSNEQFF. Here the CDR3 DNA reads TGTGCCAGCAGACCCGGGACAGGTAGCAATGAGCAGTTCTTC.